The rows below give T cell receptor beta chains drawn from one sample of a study of graft-versus-host responses after intestinal transplantation. Their antigen targets remain unknown. Method: immunoSEQ multiplex PCR; TCRdb's copy keeps in-frame clones and lacks some. The table has around 97,000 clones, just over 90% seen once. This specimen was unstimulated CD8+ T cells sorted from spleen or lymph node cells, taken before intestinal transplant. The receptors originated from a human donor who received an intestinal transplant. CDR3s include the opening cysteine and the closing phenylalanine or tryptophan. A D gene is named only where the DNA matches it firmly. The size field is filled for only some rows; it gives once, few, many or a size class.

j_call	clone_size	d_call	v_call	cdr3_nt	cdr3_aa
TRBJ2-1	NA	TRBD2	TRBV6-1	TGTGCCAGCAGTGAAATTGGGACTAGGTTAGCCTACAATGAGCAGTTCTTC	CASSEIGTRLAYNEQFF
TRBJ1-2	NA	NA	TRBV28	TGTGCCAGCAGTACCCCTAGGATAGGCAACTATGGCTACACCTTC	CASSTPRIGNYGYTF
TRBJ1-5	NA	NA	TRBV5-1	TGCGCCAGCAGCTTGGAGGGTGGTCAGCCCCAGCATTTT	CASSLEGGQPQHF
TRBJ1-4	NA	NA	TRBV18	TGTGCCAGCTCGGGGGCCTTTGGTGAAAAACTGTTTTTT	CASSGAFGEKLFF
TRBJ2-1	NA	NA	TRBV6-6	TGTGCCAGCAGTTACCTCGTCTCCTACAATGAGCAGTTCTTC	CASSYLVSYNEQFF
TRBJ2-4	NA	NA	TRBV29-1	TGCAGCGTTGTGAGGGACCCGCAAAACATTCAGTACTTC	CSVVRDPQNIQYF
TRBJ1-4	NA	NA	TRBV2	TGTGCCAGCAGCTCCAGGGAGGATGAAAAACTGTTTTTT	CASSSREDEKLFF
TRBJ1-2	NA	NA	TRBV10-2	TGCGCCAGCTGGAGGATCTATGGCTACACCTTC	CASWRIYGYTF
TRBJ1-6	NA	TRBD1	TRBV13	TGTGCCAGCAGCCATCCCCGCAGGGGGTCACCCCTCCACTTT	CASSHPRRGSPLHF
TRBJ2-7	NA	NA	TRBV10-3	TGTGCCATCAGTGGCCAAGCAGTGGGGGCCTACGAGCAGTACTTC	CAISGQAVGAYEQYF
TRBJ1-4	NA	NA	TRBV30	TGTGCCTGGAGTGTAGACAGTTATAATGAAAAACTGTTTTTT	CAWSVDSYNEKLFF
TRBJ2-7	NA	TRBD1	TRBV7-6	TGTGCCAGCAGCCCATACAGCGGACAGGGTAGCGACGAGCAGTACTTC	CASSPYSGQGSDEQYF
TRBJ2-7	NA	TRBD2	TRBV6-5	TGTGCCAGCGGAACCTCTAGCGGGGGAAGATACGAGCAGTACTTC	CASGTSSGGRYEQYF
TRBJ2-7	few	TRBD2	TRBV10-3	TGCGCCAGCAGTGGGGTAGCGGGAGGTTACGAGCAGTACTTC	CASSGVAGGYEQYF
TRBJ2-7	NA	NA	TRBV7-9	TGTGCCAGCAGCCTATTATATGGGGAAGCCAATTACAATCGCTACGAGCAGTACTTC	CASSLLYGEANYNRYEQYF
TRBJ2-1	NA	TRBD2	TRBV9	TGTGCCAGCAGCGCCTACCTAGCGGGGGGGCCCGATGAGCAGTTCTTC	CASSAYLAGGPDEQFF
TRBJ1-4	NA	NA	TRBV5-3	TGTGCCAGAAGCTTGGCAGGGAAAAAACTGTTTTTT	CARSLAGKKLFF